The rows below give T cell receptor beta chains drawn from one sample of a study of shared clonotypes between healthy human individuals. Here immunoSEQ multiplex PCR was the method, and the copy in TCRdb shows in-frame clones only, minus some. The sample carries approximately 1.5 million clones, approximately 98% recorded once. The sample comprised naive CD4+ T cells sorted from blood. Receptors were obtained from a man in his thirties or forties in good health. CDR3s include the opening cysteine and the closing phenylalanine or tryptophan. Each record gives: D gene, J gene, V gene, clone size, CDR3 protein, CDR3 DNA. The D gene is left open where the match is weak. Clone size is stated in some rows and not others, as once, few, many or a class when expanded.

TRBD1 | TRBJ1-4 | TRBV7-2 | NA | CASSLGTGALFF | TGTGCCAGCAGCTTGGGGACAGGGGCCCTTTTCTTT
TRBD2 | TRBJ2-1 | TRBV4-3 | NA | CASSQEPRGGVGHEQFF | TGCGCCAGCAGCCAAGAACCCCGGGGGGGAGTTGGTCATGAGCAGTTCTTC
NA | TRBJ2-6 | TRBV5-1 | once | CASSLDVSGANVLTF | TGCGCCAGCAGCTTGGATGTCTCTGGGGCCAACGTCCTGACTTTC
NA | TRBJ2-7 | TRBV11-2 | NA | CASSLSLATGYEQYF | TGTGCCAGCAGCTTATCCCTAGCGACAGGTTACGAGCAGTACTTC
NA | TRBJ1-5 | TRBV5-1 | NA | CASSLGADQPQHF | TGCGCCAGCAGCCTGGGCGCCGATCAGCCCCAGCATTTT
NA | TRBJ2-3 | TRBV29-1 | NA | CSVGGATSTDTQYF | TGCAGCGTTGGGGGGGCTACTAGCACAGATACGCAGTATTTT
TRBD2 | TRBJ2-5 | TRBV9 | once | CASSVALAGVQETQYF | TGTGCCAGCAGCGTAGCCCTAGCGGGAGTACAAGAGACCCAGTACTTC
TRBD1 | TRBJ1-5 | TRBV6-1 | NA | CASSETGGNQPQHF | TGTGCCAGCAGTGAAACAGGGGGCAATCAGCCCCAGCATTTT
TRBD1 | TRBJ2-2 | TRBV19 | once | CASRTGTTGELFF | TGTGCCAGCCGGACAGGGACCACCGGGGAGCTGTTTTTT
NA | TRBJ2-5 | TRBV29-1 | NA | CSGDPVQETQYF | TGCAGCGGCGACCCCGTCCAAGAGACCCAGTACTTC
NA | TRBJ2-7 | TRBV5-4 | NA | CASSLVGGGRSEQYF | TGTGCCAGCAGCTTGGTAGGGGGAGGCCGGTCCGAGCAGTACTTC
NA | TRBJ1-5 | TRBV19 | NA | CASRVTGDNQPQHF | TGTGCCAGTAGGGTAACAGGAGACAATCAGCCCCAGCATTTT
TRBD1 | TRBJ2-7 | TRBV6-1 | NA | CASSESGGLYF | TGTGCCAGCAGTGAATCAGGGGGTTTGTACTTC
NA | TRBJ2-2 | TRBV10-1 | once | CASSETNTGELFF | TGCGCCAGCAGTGAGACGAACACCGGGGAGCTGTTTTTT
NA | TRBJ1-2 | TRBV30 | NA | CAWESGGQEATF | TGTGCCTGGGAATCCGGCGGCCAGGAGGCCACCTTC
NA | TRBJ2-7 | TRBV5-8 | NA | CASSLSGSSYEQYF | TGTGCCAGCAGCTTGAGCGGAAGCTCCTACGAGCAGTACTTC
TRBD1 | TRBJ2-5 | TRBV5-1 | NA | CASSLFPHVAAGQGSETQYF | TGCGCCAGCAGCTTGTTTCCCCACGTAGCGGCGGGACAGGGGTCAGAGACCCAGTACTTC
NA | TRBJ2-7 | TRBV6-1 | NA | CACSRERGHEQYF | TGTGCCTGCAGCCGGGAGAGGGGCCACGAGCAGTACTTC
TRBD1 | TRBJ1-4 | TRBV27 | NA | CASSSRQGIGEKLFF | TGTGCCAGCAGTTCAAGACAGGGGATCGGGGAAAAACTGTTTTTT
TRBD2 | TRBJ2-7 | TRBV2 | NA | CASTATSGGYEQYF | TGTGCCAGCACCGCGACTAGCGGAGGCTACGAGCAGTACTTC
NA | TRBJ1-1 | TRBV18 | once | CASSPLHRVNTEAFF | TGTGCCAGCTCACCACTACACAGGGTGAACACTGAAGCTTTCTTT
NA | TRBJ2-2 | TRBV27 | NA | CASSSRPSNAGELFF | TGTGCCAGCAGTTCTCGACCCAGTAACGCCGGGGAGCTGTTTTTT
NA | TRBJ1-5 | TRBV28 | NA | CATTISGPRGNQPQHF | TGTGCCACCACGATAAGCGGCCCTCGTGGCAATCAGCCCCAGCATTTT
NA | TRBJ2-7 | TRBV29-1 | NA | CSVRLGGMYEQYF | TGCAGCGTTCGTCTGGGGGGAATGTACGAGCAGTACTTC
NA | TRBJ2-7 | TRBV7-2 | NA | CASSANRGYEQYF | TGTGCCAGCAGCGCCAATCGGGGCTACGAGCAGTACTTC
TRBD1 | TRBJ2-5 | TRBV5-4 | NA | CASSLILSGGLETQYF | TGTGCCAGCAGCTTGATCCTTTCAGGGGGATTAGAGACCCAGTACTTC
TRBD2 | TRBJ2-5 | TRBV5-3 | NA | CARRGLARETQYF | TGTGCCAGAAGGGGACTAGCGCGAGAGACCCAGTACTTC
TRBD1 | TRBJ1-1 | TRBV11-2 | NA | CASSFWTGMLDTEAFF | TGTGCCAGCAGCTTTTGGACAGGGATGTTGGACACTGAAGCTTTCTTT
TRBD2 | TRBJ2-7 | TRBV27 | NA | CASLRRASGTVVSSYEQYF | TGTGCCAGCCTGAGGCGGGCTAGCGGGACCGTAGTGAGCTCCTACGAGCAGTACTTC
TRBD1 | TRBJ1-1 | TRBV28 | NA | CASSALYRGNEAFF | TGTGCCAGCAGTGCTTTATACAGGGGTAATGAAGCTTTCTTT
NA | TRBJ2-1 | TRBV7-9 | NA | CASSPPSAPTYNEQFF | TGTGCCAGCAGCCCCCCTAGCGCCCCTACCTACAATGAGCAGTTCTTC
TRBD1 | TRBJ1-2 | TRBV7-3 | NA | CASSLDRGVGYTF | TGTGCCAGCAGCTTGGACAGGGGGGTAGGCTACACCTTC
TRBD2 | TRBJ2-5 | TRBV5-1 | once | CASSLDGRALETQYF | TGCGCCAGCAGCTTGGACGGGAGGGCCCTGGAGACCCAGTACTTC
NA | TRBJ2-2 | TRBV19 | NA | CASRVGTGELFF | TGTGCCAGTAGGGTGGGCACCGGGGAGCTGTTTTTT
TRBD2 | TRBJ2-3 | TRBV9 | NA | CASSTLAGVSDTQYF | TGTGCCAGCAGCACCCTAGCGGGAGTCTCAGATACGCAGTATTTT
TRBD1 | TRBJ2-5 | TRBV5-1 | NA | CASSLNDRGRETQYF | TGCGCCAGCAGCTTAAATGACAGGGGTAGAGAGACCCAGTACTTC
TRBD1 | TRBJ1-5 | TRBV7-8 | NA | CASSSFTGGLGSAQHF | TGTGCCAGCAGCTCTTTTACAGGGGGCCTCGGATCAGCCCAGCATTTT
NA | TRBJ2-1 | TRBV5-1 | NA | CASSSTRRDEQFF | TGCGCCAGCAGCTCGACTAGGCGGGATGAGCAGTTCTTC
TRBD2 | TRBJ2-2 | TRBV29-1 | NA | CSVEGRDETGLAGGAGELFF | TGCAGCGTTGAGGGAAGAGACGAAACGGGACTAGCGGGAGGGGCCGGGGAGCTGTTTTTT
NA | TRBJ1-5 | TRBV7-8 | NA | CASSLVLGFNQPQHF | TGTGCCAGCAGCTTAGTGTTAGGGTTCAATCAGCCCCAGCATTTT
NA | TRBJ2-7 | TRBV7-2 | NA | CASSPEVVGHEQYF | TGTGCCAGCAGCCCAGAGGTCGTGGGACACGAGCAGTACTTC